This T cell receptor (beta chain) was observed in a study of technical replicates of blood from several donors. Some clones are missing from TCRdb's copy, which holds only in-frame ones; the method was immunoSEQ multiplex PCR. There are over 50,000 clones in the sample; 70% to 90% occur only once, and approximately 5.1% lies in the top ten. Between the trimmed V and J ends, which lost 5 bases and 0 bases, there was a span of 13 bases. The CDR3 contains 15 residues. Germline V gene data show CDR1 as LNHDA and CDR2 as SQIVND (reference sequence). V is TRBV19 and J is TRBJ1-1; D gene uncertain. The source is a human donor in good health. Some clones in this sample may be carry-over from other donors' samples. Sequenced: PBMCs. Here the CDR3 reads CASSDPSGMNTEAFF. CDR3 in DNA: TGTGCCAGTAGTGATCCCTCGGGGATGAACACTGAAGCTTTCTTT.